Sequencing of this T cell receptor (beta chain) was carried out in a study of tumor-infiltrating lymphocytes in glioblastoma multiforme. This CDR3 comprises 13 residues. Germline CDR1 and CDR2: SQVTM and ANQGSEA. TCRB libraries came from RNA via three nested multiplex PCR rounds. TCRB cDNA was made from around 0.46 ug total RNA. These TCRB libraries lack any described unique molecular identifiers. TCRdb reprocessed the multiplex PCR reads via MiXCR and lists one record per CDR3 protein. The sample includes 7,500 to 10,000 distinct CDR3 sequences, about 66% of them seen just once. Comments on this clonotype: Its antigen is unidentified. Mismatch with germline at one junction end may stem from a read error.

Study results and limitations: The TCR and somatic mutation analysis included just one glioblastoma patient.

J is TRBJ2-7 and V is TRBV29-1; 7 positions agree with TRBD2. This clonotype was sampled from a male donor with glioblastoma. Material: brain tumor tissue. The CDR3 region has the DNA TGCAGCGTCCAAACTAGCGACGCCTCCGAGCATTACTTC. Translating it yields CSVQTSDASEHYF.